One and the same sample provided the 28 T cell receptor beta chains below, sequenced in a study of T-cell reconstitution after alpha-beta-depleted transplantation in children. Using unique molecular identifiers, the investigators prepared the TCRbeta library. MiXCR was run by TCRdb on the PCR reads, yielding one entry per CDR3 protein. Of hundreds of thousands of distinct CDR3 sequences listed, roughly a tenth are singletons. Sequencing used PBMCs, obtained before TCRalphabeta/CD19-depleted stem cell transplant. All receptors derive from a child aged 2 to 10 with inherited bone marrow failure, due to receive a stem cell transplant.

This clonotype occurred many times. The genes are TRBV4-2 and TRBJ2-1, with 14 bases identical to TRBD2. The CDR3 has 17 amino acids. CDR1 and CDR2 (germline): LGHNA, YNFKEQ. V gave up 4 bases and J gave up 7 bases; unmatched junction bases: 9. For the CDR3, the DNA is TGTGCCAGCAGCCTCCCAAGAGGGACTAGCGGGAGAAATGAGCAGTTCTTC. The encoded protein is CASSLPRGTSGRNEQFF.

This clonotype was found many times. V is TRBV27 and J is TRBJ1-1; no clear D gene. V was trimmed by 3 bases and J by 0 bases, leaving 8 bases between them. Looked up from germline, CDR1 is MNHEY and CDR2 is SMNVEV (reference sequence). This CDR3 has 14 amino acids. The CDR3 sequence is CASSFSTMNTEAFF. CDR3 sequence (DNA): TGTGCCAGCAGTTTTTCGACCATGAACACTGAAGCTTTCTTT.

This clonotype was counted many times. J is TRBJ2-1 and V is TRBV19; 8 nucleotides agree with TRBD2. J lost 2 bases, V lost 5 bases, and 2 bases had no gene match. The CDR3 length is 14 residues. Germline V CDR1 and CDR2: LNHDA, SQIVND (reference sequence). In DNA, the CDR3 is TGTGCCAGTAGTGGGACTAGACCCTACAATGAGCAGTTCTTC. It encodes CASSGTRPYNEQFF.

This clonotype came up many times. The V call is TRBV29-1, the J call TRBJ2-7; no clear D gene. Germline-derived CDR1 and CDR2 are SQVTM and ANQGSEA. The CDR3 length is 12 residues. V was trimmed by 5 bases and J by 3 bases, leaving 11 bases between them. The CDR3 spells CSVKFADYEQYF. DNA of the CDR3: TGCAGCGTTAAGTTCGCAGACTACGAGCAGTACTTC.

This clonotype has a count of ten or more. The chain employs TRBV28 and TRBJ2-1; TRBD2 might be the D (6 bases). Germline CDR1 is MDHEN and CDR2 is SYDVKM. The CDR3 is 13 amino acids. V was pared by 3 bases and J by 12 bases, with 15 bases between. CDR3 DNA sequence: TGTGCCAGCAGTTTGGGGCTAGCGTACGGGCAGTTCTTC. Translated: CASSLGLAYGQFF.

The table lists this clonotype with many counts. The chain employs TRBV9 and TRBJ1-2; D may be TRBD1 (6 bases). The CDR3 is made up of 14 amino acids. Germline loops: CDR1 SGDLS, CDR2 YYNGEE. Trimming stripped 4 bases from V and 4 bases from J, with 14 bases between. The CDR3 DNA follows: TGTGCCAGCAGCCAGAACAGGGATCTCTATGGCTACACCTTC. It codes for CASSQNRDLYGYTF. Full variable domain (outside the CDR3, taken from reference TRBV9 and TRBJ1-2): DSGVTQTPKHLITATGQRVTLRCSPRSGDLSVYWYQQSLDQGLQFLIQYYNGEERAKGNILERFSAQQFPDLHSELNLSSLELGDSALYFCASSQNRDLYGYTFGSGTRLTVV.

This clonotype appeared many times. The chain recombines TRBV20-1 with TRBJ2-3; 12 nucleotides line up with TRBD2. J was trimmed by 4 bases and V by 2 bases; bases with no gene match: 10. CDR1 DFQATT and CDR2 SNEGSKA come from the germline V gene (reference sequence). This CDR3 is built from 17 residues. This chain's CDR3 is CSARYPLAGGLPDTQYF. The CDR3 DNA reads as TGCAGTGCTAGATACCCTCTAGCGGGAGGGCTTCCAGATACGCAGTATTTT.

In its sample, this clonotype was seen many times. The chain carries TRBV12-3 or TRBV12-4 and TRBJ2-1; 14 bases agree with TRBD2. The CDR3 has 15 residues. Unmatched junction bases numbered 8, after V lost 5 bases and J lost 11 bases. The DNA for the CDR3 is TGTGCCAGCAGTCTGCGACTAGCGGGGGGGGTAAAGCAGTTCTTC. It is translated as CASSLRLAGGVKQFF.

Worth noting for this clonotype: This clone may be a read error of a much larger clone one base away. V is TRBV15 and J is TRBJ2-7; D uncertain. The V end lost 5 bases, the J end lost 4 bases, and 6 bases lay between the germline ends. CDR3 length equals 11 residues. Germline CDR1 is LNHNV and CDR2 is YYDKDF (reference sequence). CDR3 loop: CATSVEYEQYF. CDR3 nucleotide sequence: TGTGCCACCAGCGTGGAATACGAGCAGTACTTC.

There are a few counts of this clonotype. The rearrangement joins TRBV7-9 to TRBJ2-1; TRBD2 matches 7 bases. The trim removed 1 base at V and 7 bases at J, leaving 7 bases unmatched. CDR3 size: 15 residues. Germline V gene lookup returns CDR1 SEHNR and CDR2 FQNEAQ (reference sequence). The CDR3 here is CASSLGSLASNEQFF. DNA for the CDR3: TGTGCCAGCAGCTTAGGGTCACTAGCGTCTAATGAGCAGTTCTTC.

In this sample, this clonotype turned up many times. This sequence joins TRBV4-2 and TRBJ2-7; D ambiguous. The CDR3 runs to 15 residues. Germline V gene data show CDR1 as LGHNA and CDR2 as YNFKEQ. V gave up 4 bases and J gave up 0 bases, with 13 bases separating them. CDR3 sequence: CASSLERSFSYEQYF. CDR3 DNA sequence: TGTGCCAGCAGCCTCGAGAGAAGCTTCTCCTACGAGCAGTACTTC.

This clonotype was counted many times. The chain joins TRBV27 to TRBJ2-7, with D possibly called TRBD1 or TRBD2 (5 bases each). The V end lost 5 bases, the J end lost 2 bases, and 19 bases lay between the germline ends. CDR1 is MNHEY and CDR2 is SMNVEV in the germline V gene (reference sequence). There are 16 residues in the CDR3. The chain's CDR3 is CASSLRPGRYTYEQYF. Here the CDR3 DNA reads TGTGCCAGCAGTCTCCGACCGGGACGGTATACCTACGAGCAGTACTTC.

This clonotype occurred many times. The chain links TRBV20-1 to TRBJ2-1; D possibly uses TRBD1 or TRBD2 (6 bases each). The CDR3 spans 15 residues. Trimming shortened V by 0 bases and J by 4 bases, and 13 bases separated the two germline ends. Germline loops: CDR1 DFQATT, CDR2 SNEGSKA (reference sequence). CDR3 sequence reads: CSARDGGRGYNEQFF. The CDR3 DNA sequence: TGCAGTGCTAGAGATGGGGGGCGGGGTTACAATGAGCAGTTCTTC.

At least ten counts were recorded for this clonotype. The CDR3 DNA sequence: TGTGCCAGTAGTTACCTAAGGACAGATCCTCGGGGAAACACCATATATTTT. Amino acids: CASSYLRTDPRGNTIYF. The chain uses TRBV19 and TRBJ1-3; D may be TRBD1 (6 bases). V dropped 5 bases and J dropped 4 bases, with 21 bases sitting between them. CDR1 is LNHDA and CDR2 is SQIVND in the germline V gene (reference sequence). CDR3 length: 17 amino acids.

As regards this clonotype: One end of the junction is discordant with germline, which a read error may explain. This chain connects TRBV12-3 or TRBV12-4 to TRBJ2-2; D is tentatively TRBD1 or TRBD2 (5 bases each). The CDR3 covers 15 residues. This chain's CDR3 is CASSSGRIDTGELLF. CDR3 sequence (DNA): TGTGCCAGCAGTTCGGGACGGATCGACACCGGGGAGCTGCTTTTT.

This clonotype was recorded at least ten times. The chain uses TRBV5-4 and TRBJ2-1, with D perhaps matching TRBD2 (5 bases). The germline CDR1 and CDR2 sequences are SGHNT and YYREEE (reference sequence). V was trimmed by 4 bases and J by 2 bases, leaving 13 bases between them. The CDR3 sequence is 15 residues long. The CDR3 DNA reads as TGTGCCAGCAGCGCGGACTGGGATACCTACAATGAGCAGTTCTTC. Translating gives CASSADWDTYNEQFF.

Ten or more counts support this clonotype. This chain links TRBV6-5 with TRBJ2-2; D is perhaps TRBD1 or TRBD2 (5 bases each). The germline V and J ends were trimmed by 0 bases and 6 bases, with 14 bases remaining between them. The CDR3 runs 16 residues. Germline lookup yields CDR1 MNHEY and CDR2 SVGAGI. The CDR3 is CASSYSRVGPAGELFF. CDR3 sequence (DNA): TGTGCCAGCAGTTACTCGAGGGTGGGGCCGGCCGGGGAGCTGTTTTTT.

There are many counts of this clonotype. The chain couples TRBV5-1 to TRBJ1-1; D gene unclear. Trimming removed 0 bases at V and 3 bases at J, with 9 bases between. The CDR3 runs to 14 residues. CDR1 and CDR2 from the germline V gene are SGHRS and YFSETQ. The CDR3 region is CASSLEGSYTEAFF. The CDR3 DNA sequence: TGCGCCAGCAGCTTGGAGGGCAGCTACACTGAAGCTTTCTTT.

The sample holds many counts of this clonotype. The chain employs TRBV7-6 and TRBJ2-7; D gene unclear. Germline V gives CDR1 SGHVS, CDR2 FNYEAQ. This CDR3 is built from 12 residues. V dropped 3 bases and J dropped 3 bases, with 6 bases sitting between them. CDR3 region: CASSLDDYEQYF. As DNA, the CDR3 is TGTGCCAGCAGCTTGGACGACTACGAGCAGTACTTC. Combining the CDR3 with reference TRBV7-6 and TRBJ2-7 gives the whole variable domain GAGVSQSPRYKVTKRGQDVALRCDPISGHVSLYWYRQALGQGPEFLTYFNYEAQQDKSGLPNDRFSAERPEGSISTLTIQRTEQRDSAMYRCASSLDDYEQYFGPGTRLTVT.

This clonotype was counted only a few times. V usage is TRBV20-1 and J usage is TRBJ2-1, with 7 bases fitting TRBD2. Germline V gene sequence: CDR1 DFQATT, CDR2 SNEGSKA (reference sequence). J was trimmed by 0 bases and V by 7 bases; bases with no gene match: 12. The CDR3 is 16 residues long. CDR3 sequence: CSVDMGGGPSYNEQFF. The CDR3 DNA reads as TGCAGTGTTGACATGGGGGGAGGGCCCTCCTACAATGAGCAGTTCTTC.

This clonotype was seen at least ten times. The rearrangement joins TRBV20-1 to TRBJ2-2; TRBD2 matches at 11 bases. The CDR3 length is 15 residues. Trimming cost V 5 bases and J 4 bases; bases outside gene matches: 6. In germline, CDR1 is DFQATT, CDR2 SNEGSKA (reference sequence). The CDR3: CSARRLAGITGELFF. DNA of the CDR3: TGCAGTGCTCGGAGACTAGCGGGGATCACCGGGGAGCTGTTTTTT.

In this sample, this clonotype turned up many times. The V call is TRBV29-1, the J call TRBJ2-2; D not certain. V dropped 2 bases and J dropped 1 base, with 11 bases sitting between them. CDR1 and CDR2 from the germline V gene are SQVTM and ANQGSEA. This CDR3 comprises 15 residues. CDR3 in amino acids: CSVEIWPGNTGELFF. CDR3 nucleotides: TGCAGCGTTGAAATTTGGCCAGGGAACACCGGGGAGCTGTTTTTT.

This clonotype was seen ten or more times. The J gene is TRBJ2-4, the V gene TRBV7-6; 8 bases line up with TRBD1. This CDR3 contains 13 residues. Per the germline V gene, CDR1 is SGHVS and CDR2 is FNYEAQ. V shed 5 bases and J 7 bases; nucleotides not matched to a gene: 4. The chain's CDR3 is CASSPWTGNIQYF. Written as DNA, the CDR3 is TGTGCCAGCAGCCCCTGGACAGGGAACATTCAGTACTTC.

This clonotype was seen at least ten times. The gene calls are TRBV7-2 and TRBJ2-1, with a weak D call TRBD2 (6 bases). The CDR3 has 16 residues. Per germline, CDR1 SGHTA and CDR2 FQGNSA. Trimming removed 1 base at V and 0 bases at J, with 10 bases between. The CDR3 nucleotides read TGTGCCAGCAGCTTAGGACTAGAAGTCTCCTACAATGAGCAGTTCTTC. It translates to CASSLGLEVSYNEQFF.

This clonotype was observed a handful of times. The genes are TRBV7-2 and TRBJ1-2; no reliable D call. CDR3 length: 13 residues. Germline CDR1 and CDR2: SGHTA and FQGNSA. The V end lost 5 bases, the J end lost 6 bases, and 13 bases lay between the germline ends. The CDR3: CASSPPLMDGYTF. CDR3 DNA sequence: TGTGCCAGCAGCCCCCCGCTTATGGATGGCTACACCTTC.

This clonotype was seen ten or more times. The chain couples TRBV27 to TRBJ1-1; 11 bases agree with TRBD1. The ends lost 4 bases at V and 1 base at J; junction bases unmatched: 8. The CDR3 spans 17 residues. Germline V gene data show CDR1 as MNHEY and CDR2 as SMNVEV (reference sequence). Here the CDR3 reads CASSSLGQGAWNTEAFF. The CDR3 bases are TGTGCCAGCAGTTCCCTCGGACAGGGGGCTTGGAACACTGAAGCTTTCTTT.

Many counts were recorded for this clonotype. The CDR3 nucleotides are TGCGCCAGCAAGGCGGCACAAGAGACCCAGTACTTC. It codes for CASKAAQETQYF. V gene TRBV5-1 combines with J gene TRBJ2-5; D uncertain. V was pared by 6 bases and J by 2 bases, with 8 bases between. Germline CDR1 SGHRS, CDR2 YFSETQ. This CDR3 is 12 amino acids long.

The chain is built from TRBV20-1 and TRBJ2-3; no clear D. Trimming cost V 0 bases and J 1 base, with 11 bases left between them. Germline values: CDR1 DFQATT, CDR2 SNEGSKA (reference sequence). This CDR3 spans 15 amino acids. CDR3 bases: TGCAGTGCTAGAGATCTCCGTAGTGGCACAGATACGCAGTATTTT. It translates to CSARDLRSGTDTQYF.